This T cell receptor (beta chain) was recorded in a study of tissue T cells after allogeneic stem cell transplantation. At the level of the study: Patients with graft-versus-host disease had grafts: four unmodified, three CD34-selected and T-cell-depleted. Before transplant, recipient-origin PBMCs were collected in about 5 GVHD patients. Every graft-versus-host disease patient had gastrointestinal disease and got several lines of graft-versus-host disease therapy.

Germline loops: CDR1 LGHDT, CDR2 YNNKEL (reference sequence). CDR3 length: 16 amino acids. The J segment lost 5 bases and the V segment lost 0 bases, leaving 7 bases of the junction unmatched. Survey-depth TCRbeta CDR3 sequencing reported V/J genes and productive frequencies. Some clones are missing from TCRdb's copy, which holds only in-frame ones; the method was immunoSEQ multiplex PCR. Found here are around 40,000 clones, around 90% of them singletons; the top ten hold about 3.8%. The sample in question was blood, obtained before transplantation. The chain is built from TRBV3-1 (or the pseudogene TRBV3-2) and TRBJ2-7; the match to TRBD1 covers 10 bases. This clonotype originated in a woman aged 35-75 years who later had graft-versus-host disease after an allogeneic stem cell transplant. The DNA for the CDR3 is TGTGCCAGCAGCCAAGAAAATGACAGGGGGCGAAACGAGCAGTACTTC. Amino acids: CASSQENDRGRNEQYF.